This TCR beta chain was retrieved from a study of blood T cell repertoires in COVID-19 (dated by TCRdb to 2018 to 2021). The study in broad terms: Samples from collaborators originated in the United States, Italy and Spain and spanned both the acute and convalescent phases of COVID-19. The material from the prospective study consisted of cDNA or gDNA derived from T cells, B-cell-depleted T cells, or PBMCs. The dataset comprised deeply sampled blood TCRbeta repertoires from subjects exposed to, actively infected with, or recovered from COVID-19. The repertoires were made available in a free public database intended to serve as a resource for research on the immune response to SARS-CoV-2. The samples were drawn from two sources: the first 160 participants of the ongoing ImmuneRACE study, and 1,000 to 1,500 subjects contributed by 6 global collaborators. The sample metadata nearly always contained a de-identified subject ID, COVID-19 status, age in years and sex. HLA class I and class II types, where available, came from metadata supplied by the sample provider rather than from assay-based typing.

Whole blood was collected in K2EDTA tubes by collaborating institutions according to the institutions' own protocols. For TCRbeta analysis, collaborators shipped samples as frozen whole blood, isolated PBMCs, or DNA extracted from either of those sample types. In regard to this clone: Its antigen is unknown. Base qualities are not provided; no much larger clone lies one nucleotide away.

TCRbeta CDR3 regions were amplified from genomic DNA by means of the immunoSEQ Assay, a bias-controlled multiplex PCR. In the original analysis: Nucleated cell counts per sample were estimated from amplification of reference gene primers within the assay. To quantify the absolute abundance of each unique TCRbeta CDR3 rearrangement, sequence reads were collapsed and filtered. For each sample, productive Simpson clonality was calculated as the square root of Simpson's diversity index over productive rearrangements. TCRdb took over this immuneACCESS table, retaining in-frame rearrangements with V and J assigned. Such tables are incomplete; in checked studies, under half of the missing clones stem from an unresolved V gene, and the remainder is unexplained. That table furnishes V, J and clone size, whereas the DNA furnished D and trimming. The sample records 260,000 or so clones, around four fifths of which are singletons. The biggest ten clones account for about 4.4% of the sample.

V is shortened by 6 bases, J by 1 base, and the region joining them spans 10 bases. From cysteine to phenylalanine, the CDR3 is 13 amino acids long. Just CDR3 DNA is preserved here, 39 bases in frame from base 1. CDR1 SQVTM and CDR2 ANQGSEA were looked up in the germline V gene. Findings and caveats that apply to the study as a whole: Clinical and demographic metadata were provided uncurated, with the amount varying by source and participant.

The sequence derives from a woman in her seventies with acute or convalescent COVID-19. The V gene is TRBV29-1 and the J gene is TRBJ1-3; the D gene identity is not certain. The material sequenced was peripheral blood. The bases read TGCAGCGTCAACCTAGCTTCTGGAAACACCATATATTTT. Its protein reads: CSVNLASGNTIYF.